A selection of T cell receptor beta chains follows, all from one sample in a study of vaccination and CD4 T cells after COVID-19. TCRdb re-analysed the PCR reads in MiXCR, keeping a single row per CDR3 protein. The sample consists of some 4,300 distinct CDR3 sequences, less than 65% of them appearing once. Their target antigens are unknown. The sample taken for sequencing was CD4+ T cells from blood, cultured in vitro. These receptors were collected from a human donor in good health. Both conserved end residues are part of each CDR3. D genes are given only for firm matches. Size values are once, few and many counts, or a class for expanded clones, and some rows have none.

-	-	TRBV6-1	TRBJ1-3	TGTGCCAGCAGGACGGCGGCAGGAAACACCATATATTTT	CASRTAAGNTIYF
-	TRBD1	TRBV4-1	TRBJ2-2	TGCGCCAGCAGCCGCCCCGGGACAGGTAACACCGGGGAGCTGTTTTTT	CASSRPGTGNTGELFF
-	-	TRBV25-1	TRBJ2-3	TGTGCCAGCAGTGAATGGGTAGTAGGGACGAGCACAGATACGCAGTATTTT	CASSEWVVGTSTDTQYF
few	-	TRBV6-1	TRBJ1-5	TGTGCCAGCCGGCAATCCCAGGGCAGGCAGCCCCAGCATTTT	CASRQSQGRQPQHF
-	-	TRBV28	TRBJ1-5	TGTGCCAGCAGTTTAGTGGCCCCAGGAGTCAATAGCAATCAGCCCCAGCATTTT	CASSLVAPGVNSNQPQHF
-	-	TRBV7-9	TRBJ1-1	TGTGCCAGCAGCCCCGGAGATTTGGGGTCCACTGAAGCTTTCTTT	CASSPGDLGSTEAFF
-	-	TRBV4-2	TRBJ1-5	TGTGCCAGCAGCTCCCGGACGGTGAATCAGCCCCAGCATTTT	CASSSRTVNQPQHF
few	TRBD1	TRBV7-9	TRBJ1-1	TGTGCCAGCAGCCAAGTGGGAGGGGGCGAAATTGAAGCTTTCTTT	CASSQVGGGEIEAFF
-	-	TRBV7-9	TRBJ2-6	TGTGCCAGCAGCACGACAGACTCTGGGGCCAACGTCCTGACTTTC	CASSTTDSGANVLTF
-	-	TRBV19	TRBJ1-2	TGTGCCAGTAGTATAACGCAGGAGTATGGCTACACCTTC	CASSITQEYGYTF
-	-	TRBV20-1	TRBJ1-2	TGCAGAGGGTCCGGGACGCAGTATGGCTACACCTTC	CRGSGTQYGYTF
-	-	TRBV28	TRBJ2-7	TGTGCCAGCAGCGGCATCGAGCAGTACTTC	CASSGIEQYF
-	TRBD2	TRBV2	TRBJ2-2	TGTGCCAGCAGTGATCTTAGCGGGGGGGCGGTGGAGCTGTTTTTT	CASSDLSGGAVELFF
-	TRBD1	TRBV6-5	TRBJ1-2	TGTGCCAGCAGTTACATCCGGACAGGGGGCAACTATGGCTACACCTTC	CASSYIRTGGNYGYTF
-	-	TRBV6-2/TRBV6-3	TRBJ1-1	TGTGCCAGCAGTTACTGGGGCGGAGACACTGAAGCTTTCTTT	CASSYWGGDTEAFF
-	TRBD1	TRBV20-1	TRBJ1-6	TGCAGTGCGAGAGACAGGGGGGTGTTCTCCCTCCACTTT	CSARDRGVFSLHF
-	TRBD2	TRBV12-3/TRBV12-4	TRBJ2-1	TGTGCCAGCAGGGAGGGACTAGCGGCCAACAATGAGCAGTTCTTC	CASREGLAANNEQFF
large	-	TRBV5-8	TRBJ1-6	TGTGCCAGCAAGGCACCTTATAATTCACCCCTCCACTTT	CASKAPYNSPLHF
-	-	TRBV6-1	TRBJ1-1	TGTGCCAGCAGAGACAGGCGTAACACTGAAGCTTTCTTT	CASRDRRNTEAFF
-	-	TRBV20-1	TRBJ2-7	TGCAGTGCTAGAGGGGACACCTACGAGCAGTACTTC	CSARGDTYEQYF
-	-	TRBV6-2/TRBV6-3	TRBJ1-5	TGTGCCAGTGACAGGCCGGGGGTCAGCAATCAGCCCCAGCATTTT	CASDRPGVSNQPQHF
once	TRBD1	TRBV10-3	TRBJ2-2	TGTGCCATCAGTGGACAGGGGCTTCAGACCGGGGAGCTGTTTTTT	CAISGQGLQTGELFF
-	-	TRBV21-1	TRBJ1-2	TGTGCCAGCAGCAACCGGAGCGGGGTGTTAATAGTTAACTATGGCTACACCTTC	CASSNRSGVLIVNYGYTF
-	TRBD1	TRBV2	TRBJ2-7	TGTGCCAGCAATGGACAGGGGTTCTACGAGCAGTACTTC	CASNGQGFYEQYF
-	-	TRBV1	TRBJ2-5	TGCACCAGCAGCGAAAACAGGGGCGGGGAGACCCAGTACTTC	CTSSENRGGETQYF
-	-	TRBV5-8	TRBJ2-5	TGTGCCAGCAGCTTGGGGGGACGCGCACAAGAGACCCAGTACTTC	CASSLGGRAQETQYF
-	-	TRBV19	TRBJ1-6	TGTGCCAGTAAGGAGGGGGTTAAGATCTCTTCACCCCTCCACTTT	CASKEGVKISSPLHF
-	-	TRBV20-1	TRBJ2-5	TGCAGTGCTAGAGATAATAGGGGGATGCAGGAGACCCAGTACTTC	CSARDNRGMQETQYF
-	-	TRBV6-2/TRBV6-3	TRBJ2-5	TGTGCCAGCAGTTATGGAGAGACCCAGTACTTC	CASSYGETQYF
-	-	TRBV4-3	TRBJ1-2	TGCGCCAGCAGCCAAGCCGCGGGGGGTTATGGCTACACCTTC	CASSQAAGGYGYTF
-	-	TRBV21-1	TRBJ2-7	TGTGCCAGCAGCTTACTAGCGGCCACCTACGAGCAGTACTTC	CASSLLAATYEQYF
-	-	TRBV7-2	TRBJ1-5	TGTGCCAGCAGCTTATTCTCCCCGGCAGGATATAGCAATCAGCCCCAGCATTTT	CASSLFSPAGYSNQPQHF
-	-	TRBV2	TRBJ1-1	TGTGCCAGCAGTCTCCAACGAGGGACTGAAGCTTTCTTT	CASSLQRGTEAFF
once	-	TRBV20-1	TRBJ2-7	TGCAGTGCTAGAGGTCCCGGACTCCCGGGGGAAGGATACGAGCAGTACTTC	CSARGPGLPGEGYEQYF
few	-	TRBV20-1	TRBJ1-5	TGCAGTGCTAGACAGGGTGCCGAGCCCCAGCATTTT	CSARQGAEPQHF
-	TRBD2	TRBV20-1	TRBJ2-1	TGCAGTGCGCCGACTAGCGGACACAATGAGCAGTTCTTC	CSAPTSGHNEQFF
-	-	TRBV20-1	TRBJ1-6	TGCAGTGCTAGAGATAAGGGAAGCTCCTATAATTCACCCCTCCACTTT	CSARDKGSSYNSPLHF
once	-	TRBV7-9	TRBJ1-2	TGTGCCAGCAGCCCAAAGGGGGGGGTGATCGATACATATGGCTACACCTTC	CASSPKGGVIDTYGYTF
few	TRBD1	TRBV11-2	TRBJ1-5	TGTGCCAGCAGCCGGGACAGGGAACAGCCCCAGCATTTT	CASSRDREQPQHF